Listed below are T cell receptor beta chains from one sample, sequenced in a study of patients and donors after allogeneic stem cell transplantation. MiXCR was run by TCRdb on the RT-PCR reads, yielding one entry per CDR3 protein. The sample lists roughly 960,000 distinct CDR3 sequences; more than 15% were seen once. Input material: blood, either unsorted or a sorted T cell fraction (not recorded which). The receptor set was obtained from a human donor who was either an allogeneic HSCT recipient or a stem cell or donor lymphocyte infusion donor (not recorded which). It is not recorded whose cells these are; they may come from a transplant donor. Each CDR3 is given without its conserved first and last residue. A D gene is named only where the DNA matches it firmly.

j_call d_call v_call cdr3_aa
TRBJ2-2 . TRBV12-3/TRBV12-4 ASSLAKGFTGELF
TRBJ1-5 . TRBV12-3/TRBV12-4 ASKRWEVNQPQH
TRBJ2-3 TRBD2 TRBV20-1 SATTSGGSDTQY
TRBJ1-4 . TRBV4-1 ASSRGFDEKLF
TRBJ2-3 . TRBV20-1 SAEDQPDTQY
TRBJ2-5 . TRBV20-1 SARDGGGAQETQY
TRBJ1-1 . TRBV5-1 AQGEIVPPLNTEAF
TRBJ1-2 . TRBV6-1 ASFRVDGYT
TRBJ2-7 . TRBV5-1 ASSLGGVSKESYEQY
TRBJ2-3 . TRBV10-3 AISADGADTQY
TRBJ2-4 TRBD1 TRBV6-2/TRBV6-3 ASSYSTGNVPKNIQY
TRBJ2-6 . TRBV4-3 ASSQDLRTSGANVLT
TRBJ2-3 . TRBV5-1 ASSRRSEFPDTQY
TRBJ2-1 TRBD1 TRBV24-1 ATSDLGQGARREQF
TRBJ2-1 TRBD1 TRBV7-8 ASSFDRDEQF
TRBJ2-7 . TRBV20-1 SARDLSPGTAYEQY
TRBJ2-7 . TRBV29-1 SVAGDEQY
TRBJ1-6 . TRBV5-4 ASSPNVGSPLH
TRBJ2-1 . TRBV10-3 AIISTAGTSYNEQF
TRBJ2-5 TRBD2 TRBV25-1 ASSSWGGLAGGPEQETQY
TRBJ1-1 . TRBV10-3 AISQAGYTEAF
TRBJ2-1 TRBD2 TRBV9 ASSVVSRIAGGNEQF
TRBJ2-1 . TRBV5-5 ASSPGVASSYNEQF
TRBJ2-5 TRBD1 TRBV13 ASSSGADREETQY
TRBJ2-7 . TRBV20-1 SASLSYEQY
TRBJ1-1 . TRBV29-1 SGTEGMSTEAF
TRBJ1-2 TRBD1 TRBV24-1 ATSDKAGGKHGYT
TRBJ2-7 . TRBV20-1 SARDTVEQY
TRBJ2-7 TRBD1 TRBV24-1 ATSETGTGGDEQY
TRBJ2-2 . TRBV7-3 ASSLTAPGAGTGELF